The present T cell receptor beta chain was sequenced within a study of T cell responses to AZD1222 COVID-19 vaccine. The overall study: The analysis combined second doses at about 4 or about 12 weeks.

Method: immunoSEQ multiplex PCR; TCRdb's copy keeps in-frame clones and lacks some. The sample includes some 96,000 clones, roughly 90% of them seen just once. Per germline, CDR1 MDHEN and CDR2 SYDVKM. The V and J ends lost 1 base and 10 bases, in that order; junction bases with no gene match: 6. The CDR3 is 13 amino acids. General observations from the study: Baseline serostatus was positive in only a handful of AZD1222 recipients. The study reported that nearly half of spike-specific TCRs target unmutated variant regions.

Comment on this clone: Antigen: not known.

V usage is TRBV28 and J usage is TRBJ1-1; 7 bases map to TRBD1. The clonotype originates from an adult in good health. This specimen was peripheral blood, taken on day 0 of AZD1222 vaccination. CDR3 coding DNA: TGTGCCAGCAGTTTATCCTCGACAGGGATAGCTTTCTTT. Translated, it gives CASSLSSTGIAFF. The whole variable domain, remainder taken from reference TRBV28 and TRBJ1-1, is DVKVTQSSRYLVKRTGEKVFLECVQDMDHENMFWYRQDPGLGLRLIYFSYDVKMKEKGDIPEGYSVSREKKERFSLILESASTNQTSMYLCASSLSSTGIAFFGQGTRLTVV.